A selection of T cell receptor beta chains follows, all from one sample in a study of blood T cell repertoires in COVID-19. The method was immunoSEQ multiplex PCR; TCRdb's version includes in-frame clones alone and lacks a portion of them. Seen here are about 200,000 clones, around nine tenths observed once, and the top ten hold approximately 0.56%. The sample comprised peripheral blood. The receptors stem from a man in his fifties with acute or convalescent COVID-19. CDR3s include the opening cysteine and the closing phenylalanine or tryptophan. A D gene is named only where the DNA matches it firmly. Clone size, where shown, is once, few, many, or a class for clones that have expanded.

clone size	CDR3 length	J gene	V gene	D gene	CDR3 DNA	CDR3 protein
-	13	TRBJ2-2	TRBV5-1	-	TGCGCCAGCAGCTTGGGTGAGACCGGGGAGCTGTTTTTT	CASSLGETGELFF
-	17	TRBJ1-4	TRBV3-1/TRBV3-2	-	TGTGCCAGCAGACGCGGAGGGCAGTACACATCTAATGAAAAACTGTTTTTT	CASRRGGQYTSNEKLFF
-	14	TRBJ1-2	TRBV7-9	-	TGTGCCAGCAGCTTAGCCCCGACAGAATATGGCTACACCTTC	CASSLAPTEYGYTF
-	14	TRBJ2-2	TRBV7-3	-	TGTGCCAGCAGTTCGGGACTGAACACCGGGGAGCTGTTTTTT	CASSSGLNTGELFF
-	12	TRBJ2-2	TRBV6-5	-	TGTGCCAGCGGGACATCTCACGGGGAGCTGTTTTTT	CASGTSHGELFF
-	16	TRBJ2-3	TRBV7-3	TRBD1	TGTGCCAGCAGCTCCCAGACAGGGAGTAGCACAGATACGCAGTATTTT	CASSSQTGSSTDTQYF
-	13	TRBJ2-1	TRBV6-1	-	TGTGCCAGCAGTGAAGGGTATGAGAGGGAGCAGTTCTTC	CASSEGYEREQFF
-	15	TRBJ2-2	TRBV7-9	-	TGTGCCAGCAGCTTAAGACAGGATTACACCGGGGAGCTGTTTTTT	CASSLRQDYTGELFF
-	13	TRBJ2-1	TRBV18	TRBD2	TGTGCCAGCTCACCGGGACTAGGCAATGAGCAGTTCTTC	CASSPGLGNEQFF
once	13	TRBJ1-2	TRBV19	-	TGTGCCAGTATAGGCCCTCCGGGGTATGGCTACACCTTC	CASIGPPGYGYTF
-	19	TRBJ2-1	TRBV15	-	TGTGCCACCAGCACCGACCCTACCCTACTAGCAGAGACCTACAATGAGCAGTTCTTC	CATSTDPTLLAETYNEQFF
-	16	TRBJ2-3	TRBV7-3	-	TGTGCCAGCAGCTCATTTGCTGGGGGCGCGGTAGATACGCAGTATTTT	CASSSFAGGAVDTQYF
-	16	TRBJ2-3	TRBV19	-	TGTGCCAGTAAATGGTATCCAGCGAGGCAGCCAGATACGCAGTATTTT	CASKWYPARQPDTQYF
-	13	TRBJ1-4	TRBV7-9	-	TGTGCCAGCAGTCGCAAATCTACTGAAAAACTGTTTTTT	CASSRKSTEKLFF
-	15	TRBJ2-3	TRBV5-4	TRBD2	TGTGCCAGCAGCTTTCTAGCGGGGGAGACAGATACGCAGTATTTT	CASSFLAGETDTQYF
once	14	TRBJ1-1	TRBV7-3	-	TGTGCCAGCAGCTTACTACAGGGGAACACTGAAGCTTTCTTT	CASSLLQGNTEAFF
-	17	TRBJ1-6	TRBV9	-	TGTGCCAGCAGCGCCATTTGGGAAGGGCGGGGTAATTCACCCCTCCACTTT	CASSAIWEGRGNSPLHF
-	17	TRBJ2-7	TRBV28	-	TGTGCCAGCATCCCAGCAGGGTCGACATATCCCCCCTACGAGCAGTACTTC	CASIPAGSTYPPYEQYF
-	14	TRBJ1-6	TRBV7-2	-	TGTGCCAGCAGCTTACGCCAGGGAAATTCACCCCTCCACTTT	CASSLRQGNSPLHF
-	14	TRBJ2-7	TRBV6-5	-	TGTGCCAGCCTTCTAACCGGGACAATCTACGAGCAGTACTTC	CASLLTGTIYEQYF
-	16	TRBJ1-5	TRBV27	-	TGTGCCAGCACCCCTTATGGGGGGATGGAGAATCAGCCCCAGCATTTT	CASTPYGGMENQPQHF
-	15	TRBJ2-5	TRBV9	TRBD2	TGTGCCAGCAGCGTAGGACTAGCGTGGGAAGAGACCCAGTACTTC	CASSVGLAWEETQYF
-	17	TRBJ2-6	TRBV9	-	TGTGCCAGCAGCGTAGTAGCAGATAACTCTGGGGCCAACGTCCTGACTTTC	CASSVVADNSGANVLTF
-	14	TRBJ2-7	TRBV2	TRBD1	TGTGCCAGCAGAGCCGGGACAGGGGGAGGAGAGCAGTACTTC	CASRAGTGGGEQYF
once	13	TRBJ2-4	TRBV10-3	-	TGTGCCATCAGCGGGAGAAACCAAAACATTCAGTACTTC	CAISGRNQNIQYF
-	16	TRBJ1-4	TRBV5-1	TRBD1	TGCGCCAGCAGCTTGGGGAACAGGGGCCTAAGTGAAAAACTGTTTTTT	CASSLGNRGLSEKLFF
-	12	TRBJ2-5	TRBV7-9	TRBD1	TGTGCCAGCAGCGGGGACAGAAAGACCCAGTACTTC	CASSGDRKTQYF
-	18	TRBJ2-3	TRBV7-3	TRBD2	TGTGCCAGCAGCCTGGGACTAGCGGGAGGGGGCCCTACAGATACGCAGTATTTT	CASSLGLAGGGPTDTQYF
-	12	TRBJ2-7	TRBV28	-	TGTGCCAGCAGTTCAGGTTACTACGAGCAGTACTTC	CASSSGYYEQYF
-	15	TRBJ2-1	TRBV6-5	TRBD1	TGTGCCAGCAGCTTACAGGGGGGCTCCTACAATGAGCAGTTCTTC	CASSLQGGSYNEQFF
few	15	TRBJ1-3	TRBV27	-	TGTGCCAGCAGGCCAGGCGGGGGTTCTGGAAACACCATATATTTT	CASRPGGGSGNTIYF
-	15	TRBJ2-2	TRBV18	TRBD1	TGTGCCAGCTCACCGAGGACAGGGGGTGCCGGGGAGCTGTTTTTT	CASSPRTGGAGELFF
-	15	TRBJ2-1	TRBV2	TRBD2	TGTGCCAGCAGGGAGACTAGCGGGAGGGTAGGAGAGCAGTTCTTC	CASRETSGRVGEQFF
-	12	TRBJ2-3	TRBV18	-	TGTGCCAGCTCACCAGTGAGGGATACGCAGTATTTT	CASSPVRDTQYF
-	11	TRBJ2-7	TRBV5-1	-	TGCGCCAGCAGGGACAAATACGAGCAGTACTTC	CASRDKYEQYF
-	15	TRBJ1-2	TRBV23-1	-	TGCGCCAGCAGTCATGGTCGGGGACTTAACTATGGCTACACCTTC	CASSHGRGLNYGYTF
-	15	TRBJ2-7	TRBV7-6	TRBD2	TGTGCCAGCAGCTTAGGGACTAGCGGCACCTACGAGCAGTACTTC	CASSLGTSGTYEQYF
few	13	TRBJ1-5	TRBV9	-	TGTGCCAGCAGCCGGGACACCAATCAGCCCCAGCATTTT	CASSRDTNQPQHF
-	15	TRBJ1-2	TRBV6-5	-	TGTGCCAGCAGTCCCCCCGGGGCGGGGATTTATGGCTACACCTTC	CASSPPGAGIYGYTF
-	16	TRBJ1-5	TRBV18	TRBD1	TGTGCCAGCTCGCTTGAGCACGGACAGGGTGGCCAGCCCCAGCATTTT	CASSLEHGQGGQPQHF
-	15	TRBJ1-1	TRBV15	-	TGTGCCACCAGCAGAGATGCGGGGGCGAACACTGAAGCTTTCTTT	CATSRDAGANTEAFF
-	14	TRBJ2-3	TRBV12-5	TRBD2	TGTGCTAGTGGCCCGGGGGGGGTCACAGATACGCAGTATTTT	CASGPGGVTDTQYF
-	12	TRBJ1-1	TRBV18	-	TGTGCCAGCTCACGTCAGGACACTGAAGCTTTCTTT	CASSRQDTEAFF
-	16	TRBJ1-2	TRBV19	TRBD1	TGTGCCAGTAGTATGGGACAGCTCCCGGCCCAGGGGGGCTACACCTTC	CASSMGQLPAQGGYTF
-	13	TRBJ2-1	TRBV29-1	TRBD1	TGCAGCGTGGAGGGACAGGGGGCGCGAGAGCAGTTCTTC	CSVEGQGAREQFF
once	15	TRBJ2-7	TRBV5-1	-	TGCGCCAGCAGCTTGGTCGGGGGGCTGAGCGACGAGCAGTACTTC	CASSLVGGLSDEQYF
-	15	TRBJ2-2	TRBV5-5	-	TGTGCCAGCAGCTTGGGGACACCGAACACCGGGGAGCTGTTTTTT	CASSLGTPNTGELFF
-	13	TRBJ1-5	TRBV19	-	TGTGCCAGTACCACAGAGGGGGGGCAGCCCCAGCATTTT	CASTTEGGQPQHF
-	16	TRBJ1-5	TRBV28	-	TGTGCCAGCAGTGCAGACATGCTCTATAGCAATCAGCCCCAGCATTTT	CASSADMLYSNQPQHF
-	11	TRBJ2-1	TRBV20-1	-	TGCAGTGCTAGGGGCACCAATGAGCAGTTCTTC	CSARGTNEQFF
-	12	TRBJ2-1	TRBV27	TRBD2	TGTGCCAGCAGTTTAAGTCACGGGGGGACGTTCTTC	CASSLSHGGTFF
-	19	TRBJ2-2	TRBV7-9	-	TGTGCCAGCAGCTCCCCCCCTGCCTATCCAAAAACGAACACCGGGGAGCTGTTTTTT	CASSSPPAYPKTNTGELFF